The source of this T cell receptor beta chain is a study of shared clonotypes between healthy human individuals. Naive-designated CD8 cells lacked CD45RO, were positively enriched for CCR7, and omitted terminally differentiated effector memory CD45RA+ cells. CDR1 is SNHLY and CDR2 is FYNNEI in the germline V gene. The CDR3 totals 17 residues. V dropped 6 bases and J dropped 3 bases, with 23 bases sitting between them. Assay: immunoSEQ multiplex PCR; the TCRdb copy retains only in-frame clones and omits some. This table has roughly 2 million clones, 85% to 95% appearing once. The receptor was isolated from a man between 18 and 29 years old in good health. Sequencing was carried out using naive CD8+ T cells sorted from blood. The chain is built from TRBV2 and TRBJ1-1, with a weak D call TRBD1 (5 bases). CDR3 sequence (DNA): TGTGCCAGCAGAGCCGAGATGGGGGACCTCACTCACACTGAAGCTTTCTTT. Residues: CASRAEMGDLTHTEAFF.